The clone carrying this TCR beta chain was seen only a few times. Trimming stripped 1 base from V and 2 bases from J, with 11 bases between. CDR3 size: 15 residues. The germline V gene encodes CDR1 LGHDT and CDR2 YNNKEL (reference sequence). MiXCR was run by TCRdb on the RT-PCR reads, yielding one entry per CDR3 protein. The profile shows 500,000 to 650,000 distinct CDR3 sequences, 6% to 9% of them singletons. This sample stems from a study of response to subunit inactivated influenza vaccine. Sequenced material: PBMCs from blood, taken around 25 months after vaccination. V usage is TRBV3-1 and J usage is TRBJ1-2; D is possibly TRBD1 (6 bases). The TCR sequence derives from a man between 45 and 75 years old who received an inactivated influenza vaccine. The chain's CDR3 is CASSQGTVTNYGYTF. The CDR3 coding sequence is TGTGCCAGCAGCCAAGGGACAGTCACCAACTATGGCTACACCTTC.